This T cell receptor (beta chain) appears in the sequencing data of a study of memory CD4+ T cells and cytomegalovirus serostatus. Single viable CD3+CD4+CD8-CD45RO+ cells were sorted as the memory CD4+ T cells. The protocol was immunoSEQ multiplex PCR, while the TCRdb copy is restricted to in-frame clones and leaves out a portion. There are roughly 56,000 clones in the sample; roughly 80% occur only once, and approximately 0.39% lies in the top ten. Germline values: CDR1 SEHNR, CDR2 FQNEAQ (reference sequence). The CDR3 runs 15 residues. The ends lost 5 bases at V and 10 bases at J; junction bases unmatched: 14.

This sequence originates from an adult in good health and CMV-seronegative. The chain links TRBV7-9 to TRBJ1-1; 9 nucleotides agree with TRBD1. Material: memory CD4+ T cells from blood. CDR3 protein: CASSHRDREGDGAFF. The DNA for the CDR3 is TGTGCCAGCAGCCACCGGGACAGGGAGGGGGACGGAGCTTTCTTT. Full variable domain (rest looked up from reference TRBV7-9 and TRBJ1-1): DTGVSQNPRHKITKRGQNVTFRCDPISEHNRLYWYRQTLGQGPEFLTYFQNEAQLEKSRLLSDRFSAERPKGSFSTLEIQRTEQGDSAMYLCASSHRDREGDGAFFGQGTRLTVV.